Listed below are T cell receptor beta chains from one sample, sequenced in a study of T cell responses to AZD1222 COVID-19 vaccine. Produced via immunoSEQ multiplex PCR; TCRdb's table is partial and in-frame only. The sample yields about 140,000 clones, 90% to 95% seen once. The starting material was peripheral blood, obtained on day 0 of AZD1222 vaccination. The receptors were gathered from an adult in good health. Each CDR3 is given with its conserved first and last residue.

>TRBV7-3|TRBJ2-1
CASSTGTSSYNEQFF
>TRBV4-3|TRBJ2-2
CASGRVDTGELFF
>TRBV6-5|TRBJ2-1
CASSYDTGDHNEQFF
>TRBV9|TRBJ2-4
CASSVEETSGGKNIQYF
>TRBV12-5|TRBJ2-3
CASGLVLGLGEVDTQYF
>TRBV6-5|TRBJ2-1
CASSYLGGFYNEQFF
>TRBV3-1/TRBV3-2|TRBJ2-2
CASSPQTTSNTGELFF
>TRBV6-5|TRBJ2-3
CASSYSGVPTDTQYF
>TRBV5-1|TRBJ1-4
CASSLTGINEKLFF
>TRBV5-6|TRBJ1-2
CASSLRGGFNYGYTF
>TRBV3-1/TRBV3-2|TRBJ2-5
CASSQGVLGQETQYF
>TRBV6-1|TRBJ1-6
CASSEGGASYNSPLHF
>TRBV5-6|TRBJ2-7
CASSVASGGGYEQYF
>TRBV5-1|TRBJ2-3
CASSLGLAGGGTDTQYF
>TRBV3-1/TRBV3-2|TRBJ2-7
CASRGREGLSYEQYF
>TRBV4-3|TRBJ2-3
CASSQVGGALVADTQYF
>TRBV23-1|TRBJ2-6
CASSHTIDGSQTGANVLTF
>TRBV28|TRBJ2-5
CASSLPSTETQYF
>TRBV18|TRBJ2-1
CASSPGGAGDGGEQFF
>TRBV27|TRBJ2-3
CASSPLGLAGAEDTQYF
>TRBV5-1|TRBJ2-7
CASSDTAGTEEQYF
>TRBV6-2/TRBV6-3|TRBJ1-1
CASSQGRNTEAFF
>TRBV10-3|TRBJ1-1
CAIRGTGRYTEAFF
>TRBV30|TRBJ2-2
CAWLGGANTGELFF
>TRBV7-3|TRBJ1-6
CASSLQGANSPLHF
>TRBV5-1|TRBJ2-5
CASYVTQETQYF
>TRBV5-4|TRBJ1-3
CASSTQGSWSGNTIYF
>TRBV5-1|TRBJ1-3
CASSTTGGNTIYF
>TRBV27|TRBJ2-1
CASSFYFSGEQFF
>TRBV9|TRBJ1-1
CASSANHNRATEAFF
>TRBV19|TRBJ2-3
CASSNKQITDTQYF
>TRBV7-9|TRBJ1-5
CASSSSGGTQPQHF
>TRBV19|TRBJ1-6
CASSIPPTGGNSPLHF
>TRBV6-2/TRBV6-3|TRBJ1-5
CASSYVRGRDSNQPQHF
>TRBV19|TRBJ2-5
CASLGETQYF
>TRBV4-2|TRBJ2-5
CASSQDSAGRKETQYF
>TRBV5-1|TRBJ2-3
CASSLPSGTQYF
>TRBV5-1|TRBJ1-6
CASSYDWGGNSPLHF
>TRBV7-2|TRBJ2-1
CASSPKRWGEQFF
>TRBV5-5|TRBJ1-4
CASSLEDPRRGEKLFF
>TRBV5-6|TRBJ2-3
CASSPGLAGGTDTQYF